This is a list of T cell receptor beta chains from one sample in a study of PD-1 blockade in classical Hodgkin lymphoma. Here immunoSEQ multiplex PCR was the method, and the copy in TCRdb shows in-frame clones only, minus some. The data contain about 21,000 clones, about 63% of them singletons. The specimen comprised peripheral blood mononuclear cells (PBMCs), sampled at baseline. These receptors were taken from a human donor with classical Hodgkin lymphoma. The CDR3 runs from the conserved cysteine through the conserved F or W. A D gene is named only where the DNA matches it firmly. The size field is filled for only some rows; it gives once, few, many or a size class.

D gene	V gene	clone size	J gene	CDR3 protein	CDR3 DNA
TRBD1	TRBV30	NA	TRBJ1-4	CAWSVVTGAPNEKLFF	TGTGCCTGGAGTGTAGTGACAGGGGCACCTAATGAAAAACTGTTTTTT
NA	TRBV6-1	NA	TRBJ2-2	CASNFRTEYGELFF	TGTGCCAGCAACTTCCGGACAGAGTATGGGGAGCTGTTTTTT
TRBD2	TRBV27	NA	TRBJ2-2	CASSYHSGINTGELFF	TGTGCCAGCAGTTACCACAGCGGGATAAACACCGGGGAGCTGTTTTTT
NA	TRBV28	NA	TRBJ2-5	CASKKGLQYF	TGTGCCAGCAAGAAAGGGCTCCAGTACTTC
NA	TRBV9	NA	TRBJ2-4	CASSTRGFLGDIQYF	TGTGCCAGCAGCACCAGGGGATTCCTGGGCGACATTCAGTACTTC
TRBD2	TRBV7-2	NA	TRBJ2-5	CASSLGLAGGQETQYF	TGTGCCAGCAGCTTAGGACTAGCGGGGGGTCAAGAGACCCAGTACTTC
TRBD2	TRBV5-1	few	TRBJ2-5	CASSDISAGKETQYF	TGCGCCAGCAGCGATATTTCAGCGGGGAAAGAGACCCAGTACTTC
TRBD1	TRBV9	NA	TRBJ1-3	CASSVEGASGNTIYF	TGTGCCAGCAGCGTAGAGGGGGCCTCTGGAAACACCATATATTTT
TRBD2	TRBV10-3	NA	TRBJ2-1	CAIAGTSGRPSYNEQFF	TGTGCCATCGCCGGGACTAGCGGGAGGCCCTCCTACAATGAGCAGTTCTTC
TRBD2	TRBV6-6	NA	TRBJ2-1	CASSPLAGGLHNEQFF	TGTGCCAGCAGCCCTCTGGCGGGGGGGTTACACAATGAGCAGTTCTTC
NA	TRBV28	few	TRBJ1-6	CASSPTGTSGNSPLHF	TGTGCCAGCAGTCCCACCGGGACAAGCGGTAATTCACCCCTCCACTTT
NA	TRBV19	NA	TRBJ1-6	CASSIHFRKDSPLHF	TGTGCCAGTAGTATTCATTTCAGGAAAGATTCACCCCTCCACTTT
NA	TRBV7-3	once	TRBJ2-7	CASSWGPTTFIYEQYF	TGTGCCAGCAGCTGGGGGCCGACTACCTTCATTTACGAGCAGTACTTC
NA	TRBV28	NA	TRBJ2-3	CASSLGTGTSTDTQYF	TGTGCCAGCAGTTTGGGTACCGGTACTAGCACAGATACGCAGTATTTT
NA	TRBV25-1	NA	TRBJ1-1	CASSDTGRTEAFF	TGTGCCAGCAGTGATACAGGGAGGACTGAAGCTTTCTTT
NA	TRBV28	NA	TRBJ1-2	CASSLGSWKYGYTF	TGTGCCAGCAGTTTGGGCAGTTGGAAGTATGGCTACACCTTC
NA	TRBV19	NA	TRBJ1-5	CASGNRGNQPQHF	TGTGCCAGCGGGAACAGGGGCAATCAGCCCCAGCATTTT
NA	TRBV11-2	NA	TRBJ2-1	CASSTASSYNEQFF	TGTGCCAGCAGCACAGCTAGCTCCTACAATGAGCAGTTCTTC
NA	TRBV7-2	large	TRBJ2-7	CASSLGRGQIHEQYF	TGTGCCAGCAGCTTAGGCAGGGGCCAGATTCACGAGCAGTACTTC
NA	TRBV6-5	NA	TRBJ2-7	CASSYSSRVAEQYF	TGTGCCAGCAGTTACTCTAGCAGGGTGGCCGAGCAGTACTTC
TRBD1	TRBV28	NA	TRBJ2-7	CASSSWTGGGYEQYF	TGTGCCAGCAGTTCCTGGACAGGGGGCGGTTACGAGCAGTACTTC
NA	TRBV7-2	NA	TRBJ1-1	CASEYRMNTEAFF	TGTGCCAGTGAGTACAGAATGAACACTGAAGCTTTCTTT
NA	TRBV28	NA	TRBJ2-7	CASSFRQRGYEQYF	TGTGCCAGCAGTTTCCGGCAGAGGGGCTACGAGCAGTACTTC
NA	TRBV5-1	NA	TRBJ2-7	CASSWSGGDYEQYF	TGCGCCAGCAGCTGGAGTGGTGGGGACTACGAGCAGTACTTC
TRBD1	TRBV7-8	NA	TRBJ1-2	CASSLIGDRGLRGYTF	TGTGCCAGCAGCTTAATTGGGGACAGGGGGCTTCGTGGCTACACCTTC
NA	TRBV7-2	medium-sized	TRBJ1-3	CASSLVGGPGNTIYF	TGTGCCAGCAGCTTAGTTGGGGGACCGGGAAACACCATATATTTT
NA	TRBV7-3	NA	TRBJ1-2	CASSDVGGYGYTF	TGTGCCAGCAGCGACGTGGGAGGCTATGGCTACACCTTC
NA	TRBV4-3	NA	TRBJ1-4	CASSQRGGTNEKLFF	TGCGCCAGCAGCCAAAGGGGGGGAACTAATGAAAAACTGTTTTTT
TRBD2	TRBV27	NA	TRBJ2-1	CASWIGGRNKYNEQFF	TGTGCCAGCTGGATTGGCGGGAGAAATAAATACAATGAGCAGTTCTTC
NA	TRBV11-2	NA	TRBJ1-1	CASSLPPGRLAFF	TGTGCCAGCAGCCTACCGCCGGGACGCTTGGCTTTCTTT
TRBD1	TRBV10-3	few	TRBJ2-7	CAIRPTGIYEQYF	TGTGCCATCAGACCGACAGGGATCTACGAGCAGTACTTC
NA	TRBV2	NA	TRBJ1-5	CASSEGRGSQPQHF	TGTGCCAGCAGTGAGGGAAGGGGAAGCCAGCCCCAGCATTTT
NA	TRBV19	medium-sized	TRBJ1-1	CASSIFGTNTEAFF	TGTGCCAGTAGTATATTCGGGACCAACACTGAAGCTTTCTTT
TRBD1	TRBV30	NA	TRBJ1-6	CAWSPRTGTNNSPLHF	TGTGCCTGGAGCCCGAGGACAGGGACTAATAATTCACCCCTCCACTTT
TRBD2	TRBV28	NA	TRBJ2-1	CASSLSLHQGLAGVSNEQFF	TGTGCCAGCAGTTTGTCCCTCCACCAGGGACTAGCGGGAGTTAGTAATGAGCAGTTCTTC
TRBD1	TRBV4-3	NA	TRBJ2-4	CASSQEQGTIQYF	TGCGCCAGCAGCCAAGAACAGGGGACCATTCAGTACTTC
TRBD2	TRBV19	NA	TRBJ2-1	CASSPGRTYNEQFF	TGTGCCAGTAGTCCCGGGAGGACCTACAATGAGCAGTTCTTC
NA	TRBV15	NA	TRBJ1-2	CATSREGGGNYGYTF	TGTGCCACCAGCAGAGAGGGAGGAGGTAACTATGGCTACACCTTC
NA	TRBV4-1	NA	TRBJ1-5	CASSRAEVSNQPQHF	TGCGCCAGCAGCCGTGCGGAGGTTAGCAATCAGCCCCAGCATTTT
NA	TRBV11-3	NA	TRBJ2-5	CASSSGEGSQETQYF	TGTGCCAGCAGCTCAGGGGAGGGGAGCCAAGAGACCCAGTACTTC
NA	TRBV15	NA	TRBJ1-2	CATSRDIGYGYTF	TGTGCCACCAGCAGGGACATCGGCTATGGCTACACCTTC
NA	TRBV7-9	NA	TRBJ2-5	CASSLEIMKETQYF	TGTGCCAGCAGCTTAGAAATCATGAAAGAGACCCAGTACTTC
TRBD1	TRBV6-1	NA	TRBJ2-7	CASRNRQGWNEQYF	TGTGCCAGCAGGAACAGACAGGGGTGGAACGAGCAGTACTTC
NA	TRBV11-1	NA	TRBJ2-3	CASSSHLQGFTDTQYF	TGTGCCAGCAGCTCCCACCTACAGGGCTTCACAGATACGCAGTATTTT
TRBD1	TRBV5-4	NA	TRBJ2-7	CASSHFLGGRGMEEQYF	TGTGCCAGCAGCCACTTTTTAGGGGGCAGGGGGATGGAGGAGCAGTACTTC
NA	TRBV7-9	NA	TRBJ1-4	CASRSIVSEKLFF	TGTGCCAGCAGATCGATCGTATCTGAAAAACTGTTTTTT
TRBD2	TRBV18	few	TRBJ2-5	CASSPRLAGAAPEETQYF	TGTGCCAGCTCACCACGGCTAGCGGGAGCCGCCCCCGAAGAGACCCAGTACTTC
TRBD1	TRBV6-5	medium-sized	TRBJ2-1	CASSYSDRDQGEQFF	TGTGCCAGCAGTTACTCAGACAGGGATCAGGGTGAGCAGTTCTTC